The rows below give T cell receptor beta chains drawn from one sample of a study of T cell changes during pregnancy in multiple sclerosis. This table comes from immunoSEQ multiplex PCR, and its TCRdb copy is limited to in-frame clones, with some not included. The sample records about 39,000 clones, 90% being singletons. The sample consisted of CD4+ T cells from peripheral blood mononuclear cells, taken in the first trimester of pregnancy. All receptors come from a female donor in good health, enrolled as a control in a pregnancy study. The CDR3 runs from the conserved cysteine through the conserved F or W. D genes are given only for firm matches. Not all rows give a size; the values are once, few, many and, for expanded clones, a class.

J	D	size	V	DNA	CDR3
TRBJ1-6	.	.	TRBV5-1	TGCGCCAGCAGCTTTGAGAATTCACCCCTCCACTTT	CASSFENSPLHF
TRBJ2-2	TRBD2	.	TRBV11-2	TGTGCCAGCAGCCCCGGGGGGGCCCTGGCCGGGGAGCTGTTTTTT	CASSPGGALAGELFF
TRBJ2-5	TRBD2	once	TRBV5-6	TGTGCCAGCAGCTTGGCGGGAGGAGAGACCCAGTACTTC	CASSLAGGETQYF
TRBJ2-7	.	once	TRBV5-8	TGTGCCAGCAACATTAATGTCCGCTACGAGCAGTACTTC	CASNINVRYEQYF
TRBJ2-7	.	once	TRBV29-1	TGCAGCTTCCGGGACAATCAAGCGCAGTACTTC	CSFRDNQAQYF
TRBJ2-5	.	.	TRBV2	TGTGCCAGCAAAGAGGATTACGAGACCCAGTACTTC	CASKEDYETQYF
TRBJ2-2	TRBD1	.	TRBV2	TGTGCCAGCACCGGACAGGGTGTGTCCGGGGAGCTGTTTTTT	CASTGQGVSGELFF
TRBJ2-1	TRBD2	.	TRBV5-4	TGTGCCAGCAGCTTGTCTGGACTAGCGGACTACAATGAGCAGTTCTTC	CASSLSGLADYNEQFF
TRBJ2-1	TRBD1	.	TRBV6-1	TGTGCCAGCAGACGGGACAGGGGGCTCAATGAGCAGTTCTTC	CASRRDRGLNEQFF
TRBJ2-5	.	.	TRBV27	TGTGCCAGTAGTAGAGGAACGGAGACCCAGTACTTC	CASSRGTETQYF
TRBJ1-1	.	.	TRBV5-5	TGTGCCAGCAGCGGGGCAATGAACACTGAAGCTTTCTTT	CASSGAMNTEAFF
TRBJ2-3	TRBD2	.	TRBV18	TGTGCCAGCTCACCCCCTTACGCGGGGGGGAACACAGATACGCAGTATTTT	CASSPPYAGGNTDTQYF